A single sample is the source of the 9 T cell receptor beta chains below, sequenced in a study of CD8 T cells in Susac syndrome. When the RNA was reverse transcribed, random hexamers were used with an input of roughly 0.45 to 1 ug. TCRdb re-called the immunoSEQ multiplex PCR reads with MiXCR, one entry per CDR3 protein. Of 75,000 or so distinct CDR3 sequences listed, 94% are singletons. The sequencing sample was made of CD8+ T cells from PBMCs. The receptors derive from a human donor with Susac syndrome.

About this clonotype itself: Just one base apart from a much larger clone, this may be a read error. This rearrangement joins TRBV25-1 to TRBJ1-2, with D uncertain. The CDR3 runs to 13 residues. The V and J ends lost 1 base and 0 bases respectively, with 3 bases between them. CDR1 and CDR2 from the germline V gene are MGHDK and SYGVNS. This CDR3 is CASSEWANYGYTF. For the CDR3, the DNA is TGTGCCAGCAGTGAATGGGCTAACTATGGCTACACCTTC.

V is TRBV12-3 or TRBV12-4 and J is TRBJ2-5; 7 nucleotides align to TRBD1. The trim removed 4 bases at V and 5 bases at J, leaving 7 bases unmatched. CDR3 length equals 14 residues. The CDR3 coding sequence is TGTGCCAGCAGTTCACAGGGGTCGGGGGAGACCCAGTACTTC. This translates into CASSSQGSGETQYF.

The CDR3 DNA sequence: TGTGCCAGCAGCTCAGGGGAGGGTGAGATAGCCAAAAACATTCAGTACTTC. Its protein is CASSSGEGEIAKNIQYF. The rearrangement joins TRBV7-9 to TRBJ2-4; maybe TRBD2 (7 bases). CDR3 size: 17 residues. V shed 4 bases and J shed 0 bases, with 16 bases lying between them. Germline CDR1 SEHNR, CDR2 FQNEAQ (reference sequence).

The table lists this clonotype with a count of one. This rearrangement joins TRBV5-1 to TRBJ1-5; possible D gene TRBD1, 6 bases. The germline V and J ends were trimmed by 0 bases and 2 bases, with 12 bases remaining between them. Germline values: CDR1 SGHRS, CDR2 YFSETQ. The CDR3 is 16 residues long. The CDR3 DNA is TGCGCCAGCAGCTTGGGTCTACAGGGTGGCAATCAGCCCCAGCATTTT. Translated, it gives CASSLGLQGGNQPQHF.

The chain has TRBV4-3 and TRBJ2-1; no clear D. Trimming shortened V by 1 base and J by 3 bases, and 4 bases separated the two germline ends. The CDR3 covers 13 residues. CDR1 and CDR2 (germline): LGHNA, YSLEER. The CDR3 here is CASSQGLYNEQFF. DNA for the CDR3: TGCGCCAGCAGCCAAGGACTCTACAATGAGCAGTTCTTC.

The chain employs TRBV27 and TRBJ1-5; a weak D match, TRBD1 (6 bases). This CDR3 is built from 14 residues. Germline V gives CDR1 MNHEY, CDR2 SMNVEV (reference sequence). Trimming cost V 6 bases and J 6 bases, with 15 bases left between them. In nucleotides, the CDR3 is TGTGCCAGCAGCACAGGGCCAGGGAGTCAGCCCCAGCATTTT. Translation: CASSTGPGSQPQHF.

This clonotype was observed a single time. The rearrangement uses TRBV5-1 and TRBJ2-1, with 10 bases that match TRBD2. In germline, CDR1 is SGHRS, CDR2 YFSETQ. The CDR3 runs 15 residues. J gave up 5 bases and V 4 bases, and 6 bases lay outside the gene matches. CDR3 DNA sequence: TGCGCCAGCAGCCTACCGGGACTAGCGAACAATGAGCAGTTCTTC. This codes for CASSLPGLANNEQFF.

V usage is TRBV13 and J usage is TRBJ2-1; 8 bases are a match to TRBD2. V was clipped by 1 base and J by 2 bases; unmatched bases: 10. In germline, CDR1 is PRHDT, CDR2 FYEKMQ (reference sequence). The CDR3 consists of 18 residues. CDR3 nucleotide sequence: TGTGCCAGCAGCTTAGCGGGGGGGCCAGGGAACACCTACAATGAGCAGTTCTTC. It specifies CASSLAGGPGNTYNEQFF.

J is TRBJ2-1 and V is TRBV20-1; 9 bases agree with TRBD2. Germline V gene lookup returns CDR1 DFQATT and CDR2 SNEGSKA (reference sequence). This CDR3 contains 14 residues. J gave up 4 bases and V 7 bases, and 8 bases lay outside the gene matches. CDR3 nucleotides: TGCAGTGGTCCGGTAGCGGGGGAATACAATGAGCAGTTCTTC. Translation gives CSGPVAGEYNEQFF.